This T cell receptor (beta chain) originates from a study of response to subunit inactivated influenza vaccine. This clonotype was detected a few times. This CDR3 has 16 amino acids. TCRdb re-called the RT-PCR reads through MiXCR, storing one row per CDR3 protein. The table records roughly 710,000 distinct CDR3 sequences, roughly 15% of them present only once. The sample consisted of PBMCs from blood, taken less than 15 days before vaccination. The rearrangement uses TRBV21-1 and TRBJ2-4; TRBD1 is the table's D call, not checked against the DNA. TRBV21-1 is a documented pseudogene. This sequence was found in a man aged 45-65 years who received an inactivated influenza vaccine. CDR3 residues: CASNTVGQLAKNIQYF. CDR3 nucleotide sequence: TGTGCCAGCAACACAGTGGGGCAGCTAGCCAAAAACATTCAGTACTTC.